This T cell receptor beta chain was retrieved from a study of blood T cell repertoires in COVID-19. At the level of the study: Acute and convalescent COVID-19 samples came from the United States, Italy and Spain.

This CDR3 comprises 16 residues. In the study's own analysis: Reference gene primers were amplified, and this amplification served to estimate nucleated cell counts. Assay used: immunoSEQ multiplex PCR; TCRdb lists only in-frame clones, some missing. V, J and clone size derive from that table, while D and trimming were established from the DNA sequence. The data show approximately 400,000 clones, roughly 90% seen once. V gene TRBV21-1 combines with J gene TRBJ2-7; the table's D call, TRBD1, was not checked against the DNA. TRBV21-1 is noted as a pseudogene. Input material: peripheral blood. The sequence was collected from a man aged 40-50 years with acute or convalescent COVID-19. CDR3 region: CASSTKLTGPNYEQYF. DNA of the CDR3: TGTGCCAGCAGCACAAAACTGACAGGGCCTAACTACGAGCAGTACTTC.